These T cell receptor beta chains were read from a single sample in a study of blood T cells in healthy people across ages. In TCRdb, the 5' RACE reads were re-called with MiXCR into one record per CDR3 protein. The table records 700,000 to 850,000 distinct CDR3 sequences, approximately 53% of them present only once. The sequenced sample was blood. The receptors come from an elderly man in good health. Each CDR3 is given with its conserved first and last residue. D genes are given only for firm matches. Only part of the rows carry a size: once, few, many, or a class if the clone is expanded.

>TRBJ2-2|TRBV20-1|.|.
CSASDRYTGELFF
TGCAGTGCCTCTGACAGATACACCGGGGAGCTGTTTTTT
>TRBJ1-1|TRBV7-8|.|TRBD1
CASSLSGTGKTEAFF
TGTGCCAGCAGCTTATCCGGGACAGGGAAAACTGAAGCTTTCTTT
>TRBJ2-7|TRBV20-1|.|TRBD2
CSARDGSGRTEQYF
TGCAGTGCTAGAGACGGAAGCGGGAGAACCGAGCAGTACTTC
>TRBJ2-2|TRBV5-4|.|TRBD2
CASRLTSGRLNTGELFF
TGTGCCAGCAGGTTAACTAGCGGGAGGCTGAACACCGGGGAGCTGTTTTTT
>TRBJ2-5|TRBV20-1|few|.
CSARKRAGLEETQYF
TGCAGTGCTAGGAAAAGGGCAGGGTTGGAAGAGACCCAGTACTTC
>TRBJ2-1|TRBV7-2|few|.
CASSPGVGGGPTYEQFF
TGTGCCAGCAGCCCAGGGGTTGGGGGAGGTCCTACTTATGAGCAGTTCTTC
>TRBJ2-4|TRBV7-3|.|.
CASSPDRASQYF
TGTGCCAGCAGTCCTGACAGAGCGTCCCAGTACTTC
>TRBJ2-3|TRBV3-1|.|TRBD2
CASSQESRLLAGIRDAYF
TGTGCCAGCAGCCAAGAGTCTCGACTACTAGCGGGAATAAGAGACGCGTATTTT
>TRBJ2-7|TRBV6-5|.|TRBD1
CASRSTGGPYNEQYF
TGTGCCAGCAGGTCCACAGGGGGCCCCTACAATGAGCAGTACTTC
>TRBJ2-6|TRBV9|.|TRBD1
CASSVAGTGHPRGANVLTF
TGTGCCAGCAGCGTAGCCGGGACAGGCCACCCTCGAGGGGCCAACGTCCTGACTTTC
>TRBJ1-1|TRBV12-3/TRBV12-4|.|.
CASTHDGASTEAFF
TGTGCCAGCACCCACGACGGGGCGAGCACTGAAGCTTTCTTT
>TRBJ2-5|TRBV19|.|.
CASRARGRETQYF
TGTGCCAGTCGCGCGAGGGGGAGAGAGACCCAGTACTTC
>TRBJ2-2|TRBV5-1|.|TRBD2
CASSPGTTTGELFF
TGCGCCAGCAGCCCCGGGACTACCACCGGGGAGCTGTTTTTT
>TRBJ1-6|TRBV5-8|once|.
CASRRDRPNSPLHF
TGTGCCAGCAGGAGAGACAGGCCTAATTCACCCCTCCACTTT
>TRBJ2-5|TRBV7-9|.|TRBD2
CASNSKAGVETQYF
TGTGCCAGCAACTCCAAAGCGGGGGTAGAGACCCAGTACTTC
>TRBJ1-1|TRBV10-3|.|TRBD1
CAIRKSRDRGDRTEAFF
TGTGCCATCAGGAAATCCCGGGACAGGGGGGATCGGACTGAAGCTTTCTTT
>TRBJ2-3|TRBV5-1|.|.
CASSTALTDTQYF
TGCGCCAGCAGCACTGCGTTGACAGATACGCAGTATTTT
>TRBJ1-1|TRBV2|.|.
CASRRAVGTEAFF
TGTGCCAGCAGGAGGGCGGTGGGCACTGAAGCTTTCTTT
>TRBJ2-2|TRBV7-9|few|.
CASSYSWGTGELFF
TGTGCCAGCAGCTATAGTTGGGGGACCGGGGAGCTGTTTTTT
>TRBJ2-3|TRBV28|.|TRBD2
CASRSGTSVDTQYF
TGTGCCAGCCGCTCCGGGACTAGCGTAGATACGCAGTATTTT
>TRBJ2-3|TRBV18|few|TRBD2
CASSLQTSGRTDTQYF
TGTGCCAGCTCATTACAAACTAGCGGTCGCACAGATACGCAGTATTTT
>TRBJ2-1|TRBV29-1|few|.
CSVVTGSDEQFF
TGCAGCGTTGTCACCGGGAGCGATGAGCAGTTCTTC
>TRBJ1-2|TRBV29-1|few|TRBD1
CSGSHRGDGYTF
TGCAGCGGCAGCCACAGGGGAGATGGCTACACCTTC
>TRBJ2-3|TRBV7-6|many|.
CASSLSRGDTQYF
TGTGCCAGCAGCTTGTCTAGAGGAGATACGCAGTATTTT
>TRBJ1-5|TRBV7-2|.|.
CASSLEQGRNQPQHF
TGTGCCAGCAGCTTGGAACAGGGAAGGAATCAGCCCCAGCATTTT
>TRBJ2-5|TRBV5-5|.|.
CASSLVFQIQETQYF
TGTGCCAGTAGCTTGGTCTTTCAGATTCAAGAGACCCAGTACTTC
>TRBJ2-3|TRBV20-1|.|.
CSAITRIATQYF
TGCAGTGCTATTACTCGAATCGCTACGCAGTATTTT
>TRBJ2-7|TRBV20-1|few|.
CSAPGTRSGEQYF
TGCAGTGCTCCCGGGACAAGGTCTGGCGAGCAGTACTTC
>TRBJ1-2|TRBV29-1|.|.
CNVEGDRYGYTF
TGCAACGTTGAAGGAGACCGCTATGGCTACACCTTC
>TRBJ2-7|TRBV10-3|.|.
CATRSASAPIYEQYF
TGTGCCACCAGATCGGCTTCAGCCCCGATCTACGAGCAGTACTTC
>TRBJ1-6|TRBV20-1|once|.
CSAYNNFLNSPLHF
TGCAGTGCATACAACAACTTTTTGAATTCACCCCTCCACTTT
>TRBJ2-7|TRBV7-3|few|TRBD2
CATRTSGSPEQYF
TGTGCCACCCGGACTAGCGGGAGTCCCGAGCAGTACTTC
>TRBJ1-1|TRBV29-1|.|.
CSAYRPENTKAFF
TGCAGCGCTTATAGGCCGGAGAACACTAAAGCTTTCTTT
>TRBJ1-2|TRBV28|once|.
CASTLPYGGSRDGYTF
TGTGCCAGCACCTTACCCTACGGGGGGTCCCGGGATGGCTACACCTTC
>TRBJ1-4|TRBV15|once|.
CATSRDLAGANEKLFF
TGTGCCACCAGCAGAGACCTGGCAGGGGCTAATGAAAAACTGTTTTTT
>TRBJ1-1|TRBV27|.|.
CASRRAGNTEAFF
TGTGCCAGCAGGCGGGCGGGGAACACTGAAGCTTTCTTT
>TRBJ2-3|TRBV12-3/TRBV12-4|.|.
CASTLRDSGHRDAYF
TGTGCCAGCACCCTAAGGGATTCGGGGCACAGAGACGCGTATTTT
>TRBJ2-7|TRBV4-2|.|.
CASSSLPGTFNYEQYF
TGTGCCAGCAGCTCGCTACCTGGGACTTTCAACTACGAGCAGTACTTC
>TRBJ1-4|TRBV15|.|.
CATSRDRRQAEKLFF
TGTGCCACCAGCAGAGACAGGCGACAGGCTGAAAAACTGTTTTTT
>TRBJ2-1|TRBV28|.|.
CASTLSGPLYNEQFF
TGTGCCAGCACCCTATCGGGACCCCTGTACAATGAGCAGTTCTTC
>TRBJ2-5|TRBV6-1|.|TRBD2
CASSSSGSGGEETQYF
TGTGCCAGCAGCTCAAGCGGTAGCGGGGGGGAAGAGACCCAGTACTTC
>TRBJ2-1|TRBV30|.|TRBD2
CASNGQRESSYNEQFF
TGTGCCTCGAACGGACAGCGGGAGAGCTCCTACAATGAGCAGTTCTTC
>TRBJ2-1|TRBV20-1|.|TRBD2
CSAGGLAGYNEQFF
TGCAGTGCTGGCGGACTAGCGGGCTACAATGAGCAGTTCTTC
>TRBJ2-7|TRBV29-1|few|TRBD1
CSVDLGQGTYEQYF
TGCAGCGTTGACCTCGGACAGGGTACCTACGAGCAGTACTTC
>TRBJ2-3|TRBV29-1|.|TRBD2
CSVEGGSGRYAYF
TGCAGCGTTGAAGGCGGGAGTGGCAGATACGCGTATTTT
>TRBJ1-6|TRBV27|few|TRBD1
CASSPGQDNSPLHF
TGTGCCAGCAGCCCGGGACAGGATAATTCACCCCTCCACTTT
>TRBJ1-1|TRBV5-1|.|.
CASTLTGQGAEAFF
TGCGCCAGCACCCTAACAGGGCAGGGCGCTGAAGCTTTCTTT
>TRBJ2-4|TRBV5-5|.|TRBD1
CASASDRSIQYF
TGTGCCAGCGCGTCGGACAGGAGCATTCAGTACTTC
>TRBJ2-7|TRBV18|.|.
CASSRARTDEFYEQYF
TGTGCCAGCTCTCGCGCGCGGACAGATGAATTCTACGAGCAGTACTTC
>TRBJ1-6|TRBV12-3/TRBV12-4|.|.
CASSRQFLNSPLHF
TGTGCCAGCAGCCGACAGTTCCTTAATTCACCCCTCCACTTT
>TRBJ2-7|TRBV20-1|.|TRBD1
CSARARTGVYEKYF
TGCAGTGCTAGAGCCCGGACAGGGGTCTACGAGAAGTACTTC
>TRBJ2-3|TRBV5-1|.|TRBD2
CASRRGLAGRIVDTQYF
TGCGCCAGCAGACGGGGACTAGCCGGGAGGATAGTAGATACGCAGTATTTT
>TRBJ2-7|TRBV11-2|many|.
CASSVGGSREQYF
TGTGCCAGCAGCGTAGGAGGGAGTCGCGAGCAGTACTTC
>TRBJ2-1|TRBV5-1|.|TRBD2
CASSVSGIPNEQFF
TGCGCCAGCAGCGTTAGCGGGATCCCCAATGAGCAGTTCTTC